Here is one TCR beta chain with its context. The sample is drawn from a study of shared clonotypes between healthy human individuals. Germline CDR1 SEHNR, CDR2 FQNEAQ (reference sequence). The CDR3 contains 16 residues. V shed 5 bases and J 3 bases; nucleotides not matched to a gene: 9. Positively selected for CCR7, the CD45RO-negative cells used as naive CD8 cells excluded terminally differentiated effector memory CD45RA+ cells. As processed by the authors: ImmunoSEQ junction-only sequences lacked quality scores, so their filtering differed. TCRdb keeps only in-frame clones here, not all; method: immunoSEQ multiplex PCR. The DNA was the basis for D and trimming; V, J and clone size are from that table. The table has about 2.2 million clones, just over 90% seen once.

Sequenced material: naive CD8+ T cells from PBMCs. The receptor was isolated from a young man in good health. Some clones in this sample may be carry-over from other donors' samples. The chain is built from TRBV7-9 and TRBJ2-3; 9 nucleotides match TRBD1. CDR3 region: CASSQQTGGPTDTQYF. In DNA, the CDR3 is TGTGCCAGCAGCCAGCAAACAGGGGGCCCAACAGATACGCAGTATTTT.